One sample yielded the 27 T cell receptor beta chains listed below, sequenced in a study of cytomegalovirus exposure and HLA in healthy donors (TCRdb year 2017). The library came from the immunoSEQ multiplex PCR assay. The multiplex PCR relied on a mix of 60 forward primers for TCR Vbeta segments and 13 reverse primers for TCR Jbeta segments. TCRdb holds this immuneACCESS table with in-frame rearrangements only. Some clones are missing; in checked studies, unresolved V genes explain under half, and the rest has no known cause. For this sample the table gives approximately 130,000 clones, of which 75% to 90% were detected only once. Just over 8% of the sample comes from the top ten. Source material: PBMCs. The receptors come from a woman aged 45-60 years in good health and CMV-seropositive.

About this clone: This sample includes further DNA sequences coding for the same CDR3. The chain has TRBV6-5 and TRBJ1-2; D perhaps matches TRBD1 (5 bases). V dropped 2 bases and J dropped 8 bases, with 9 bases sitting between them. Per germline, CDR1 MNHEY and CDR2 SVGAGI. The CDR3 is 12 residues long. The CDR3 DNA follows: TGTGCCAGCAGTTACGGGGGGAGAGGCTACACCTTC. This translates into CASSYGGRGYTF.

The genes are TRBV19 and TRBJ1-2; a possible D gene is TRBD1 (6 bases). V shed 8 bases and J shed 4 bases, with 11 bases lying between them. This CDR3 contains 12 residues. Germline V gene data show CDR1 as LNHDA and CDR2 as SQIVND (reference sequence). This CDR3 reads CASGQSSYGYTF. As DNA, the CDR3 is TGTGCCAGTGGACAGAGTTCCTATGGCTACACCTTC.

The chain carries TRBV2 and TRBJ1-3, with 8 bases identical to TRBD1. CDR3 length: 16 residues. V trimming: 8 bases; J trimming: 0 bases; junction bases outside the gene matches: 9. Germline CDR1 reads SNHLY; CDR2 reads FYNNEI. CDR3 in amino acids: CASGVNTGGSGNTIYF. For the CDR3, the DNA is TGTGCCAGCGGCGTTAATACAGGGGGCTCTGGAAACACCATATATTTT. Full variable domain (rest looked up from reference TRBV2 and TRBJ1-3): EPEVTQTPSHQVTQMGQEVILRCVPISNHLYFYWYRQILGQKVEFLVSFYNNEISEKSEIFDDQFSVERPDGSNFTLKIRSTKLEDSAMYFCASGVNTGGSGNTIYFGEGSWLTVV.

The chain recombines TRBV11-2 with TRBJ2-5, with TRBD1 matching 9 bases. Germline CDR1 is SGHAT and CDR2 is FQNNGV. The CDR3 is 15 amino acids. After removal of 3 bases from V and 5 bases from J, the junction contained 7 bases not matched to a gene. CDR3 DNA sequence: TGTGCCAGCAGCTTGGGACAGGGTGGGATGGAGACCCAGTACTTC. It yields the protein CASSLGQGGMETQYF.

To note about this clone: The same CDR3 is also encoded by other DNA sequences in this sample. The chain recombines TRBV2 with TRBJ1-2, with 7 bases lining up with TRBD1. Germline lookup yields CDR1 SNHLY and CDR2 FYNNEI. The CDR3 is 13 residues long. V trimming: 6 bases; J trimming: 4 bases; junction bases outside the gene matches: 5. The CDR3 sequence is CASSPTGTYGYTF. The DNA of the CDR3 is TGTGCCAGCAGCCCGACAGGGACCTATGGCTACACCTTC. The whole variable domain, filled in from reference TRBV2 and TRBJ1-2, reads EPEVTQTPSHQVTQMGQEVILRCVPISNHLYFYWYRQILGQKVEFLVSFYNNEISEKSEIFDDQFSVERPDGSNFTLKIRSTKLEDSAMYFCASSPTGTYGYTFGSGTRLTVV.

There are a few counts of this clone. CDR3 region: CASSEAGYSYEQYF. The CDR3 DNA reads as TGTGCCAGCAGCGAAGCGGGTTACTCCTACGAGCAGTACTTC. The genes are TRBV6-5 and TRBJ2-7; possibly TRBD2 for D (6 bases). This CDR3 has 14 residues. Trimming took off 6 bases at V and 0 bases at J, with 12 bases between the two ends. Germline assignment: CDR1 MNHEY and CDR2 SVGAGI.

The gene calls are TRBV4-3 and TRBJ2-5, with TRBD1 matching over 9 bases. V trimming: 0 bases; J trimming: 3 bases; junction bases outside the gene matches: 11. Germline CDR1 LGHNA, CDR2 YSLEER. CDR3 length equals 18 residues. CDR3 in DNA: TGCGCCAGCAGCCAAGACATGGGTACGGGACAGGGAGAAGAGACCCAGTACTTC. Translated: CASSQDMGTGQGEETQYF.

The CDR3, as DNA: TGTGCCAGCGACAGCGCAACCGGGGAGCTGTTTTTT. Translated, it gives CASDSATGELFF. This chain uses TRBV2 with TRBJ2-2; weak D call: TRBD1 (5 bases). CDR3 length equals 12 residues. V lost 8 bases to trimming and J lost 5 bases, with 9 bases between them. CDR1 and CDR2 (germline): SNHLY, FYNNEI.

V gene TRBV2 combines with J gene TRBJ1-5; possible D gene TRBD1, 5 bases. The CDR3 is 14 amino acids. The germline CDR1 and CDR2 sequences are SNHLY and FYNNEI. The V end lost 5 bases, the J end lost 2 bases, and 10 bases lay between the germline ends. The DNA of the CDR3 is TGTGCCAGCAGTCAGGGTGCGGGCAATCAGCCCCAGCATTTT. Translated, it gives CASSQGAGNQPQHF.

Only a few counts were recorded for this clone. V and J are TRBV5-1 and TRBJ2-1; D is possibly TRBD2 (6 bases). Trimming took 4 bases from V and 0 from J, leaving 11 bases between them. Germline V gene lookup returns CDR1 SGHRS and CDR2 YFSETQ. There are 15 residues in the CDR3. As DNA, the CDR3 is TGCGCCAGCAGCGGCGGGGTTAGCTCCTACAATGAGCAGTTCTTC. This gives the protein CASSGGVSSYNEQFF.

CDR3 protein: CASSFGRGRLTYEQYF. The CDR3 region has the DNA TGCGCCAGCAGCTTCGGCAGGGGGCGCCTGACCTACGAGCAGTACTTC. This chain uses TRBV5-1 with TRBJ2-7; 8 nucleotides line up with TRBD1. V dropped 2 bases and J dropped 2; count of bases not matched to a gene: 9. CDR1 is SGHRS, CDR2 YFSETQ, per germline. CDR3 size: 16 residues.

The chain joins TRBV28 to TRBJ2-5; D uncertain. The J call may be incorrect, as the DNA end agrees better with TRBJ2-7. CDR1 is MDHEN, CDR2 SYDVKM, per germline. This CDR3 region has 11 residues. CDR3 sequence reads: CASSYVTEQYF. The CDR3 DNA follows: TGTGCCAGCAGTTACGTCACCGAGCAGTACTTC.

This chain connects TRBV7-2 to TRBJ1-1; no clear D gene. The length of the CDR3 is 12 residues. V was trimmed by 4 bases and J by 11 bases, leaving 14 bases between them. Per germline, CDR1 SGHTA and CDR2 FQGNSA. Written as DNA, the CDR3 is TGTGCCAGCAGCTCTTTTGGTCTCGAGGCTTTCTTT. It translates to CASSSFGLEAFF.

The sample holds a few counts of this clone. The chain is built from TRBV18 and TRBJ1-2, with no clear D. With 4 bases removed from V and 9 bases from J, the gap between germline ends came to 12 bases. The CDR3 extends over 12 amino acids. The germline V gene encodes CDR1 KGHSH and CDR2 LQKENI. CDR3 loop: CASSQGTTCYTF. In DNA form, the CDR3 reads TGTGCCAGCTCACAAGGCACGACATGCTACACCTTC.

V usage is TRBV27 and J usage is TRBJ2-3; 7 nucleotides align to TRBD1. J was trimmed by 0 bases and V by 4 bases; bases with no gene match: 10. Germline V gene sequence: CDR1 MNHEY, CDR2 SMNVEV (reference sequence). The CDR3 extends over 17 amino acids. The CDR3 spells CASSSYRDSSSTDTQYF. The CDR3 DNA sequence: TGTGCCAGCAGTTCTTACCGGGACAGTTCTAGCACAGATACGCAGTATTTT.

The rearrangement links TRBV14 to TRBJ1-5, with TRBD1 as a possible D gene (5 bases). This CDR3 comprises 13 residues. Looked up from germline, CDR1 is SGHDN and CDR2 is FVKESK. V was cut by 5 bases and J by 7 bases, with 12 bases left in between. The CDR3 loop is CASSLGASQPQHF. The DNA for the CDR3 is TGTGCCAGCAGCTTAGGGGCGAGCCAGCCCCAGCATTTT.

This rearrangement joins TRBV5-1 to TRBJ1-5, with no clear D. The CDR3 runs 14 residues. Germline V gene sequence: CDR1 SGHRS, CDR2 YFSETQ. V was shortened by 0 bases and J by 5 bases, with 9 bases between the two germline ends. DNA for the CDR3: TGCGCCAGCAGCTTGGGAGGGTTAGATCAGCCCCAGCATTTT. This gives the protein CASSLGGLDQPQHF.

This sequence joins TRBV6-5 and TRBJ1-1, with TRBD1 as a possible D gene (5 bases). The germline gives CDR1 MNHEY, CDR2 SVGAGI. Between the trimmed V and J ends, which lost 6 bases and 6 bases, there was a span of 14 bases. The length of the CDR3 is 13 residues. The CDR3 DNA reads as TGTGCCAGCAGAGAATCAGGGATCGCTGAAGCTTTCTTT. Protein sequence: CASRESGIAEAFF.

The chain links TRBV7-9 to TRBJ1-4; 9 bases are shared with TRBD1. The CDR3 contains 16 residues. The ends lost 3 bases at V and 5 bases at J; junction bases unmatched: 7. From germline, CDR1 is SEHNR and CDR2 FQNEAQ (reference sequence). This CDR3 reads CASSLGQGAENEKLFF. CDR3 nucleotide sequence: TGTGCCAGCAGCTTGGGACAGGGAGCAGAAAATGAAAAACTGTTTTTT.

By frequency in the sample, this clone is medium-sized. The rearrangement joins TRBV7-8 to TRBJ2-7, with 8 bases fitting TRBD1. Germline loops: CDR1 SGHVS, CDR2 FQNEAQ. Trimming at V came to 5 bases and at J to 4 bases, leaving 4 bases not matched to a gene. The CDR3 covers 13 residues. CDR3 protein: CASSVGQAYEQYF. As DNA, the CDR3 is TGTGCCAGCAGCGTGGGACAGGCTTACGAGCAGTACTTC.

This clone was seen just once. The chain has TRBV7-9 and TRBJ2-1, with D maybe TRBD2 (5 bases). Germline V CDR1 and CDR2: SEHNR, FQNEAQ (reference sequence). The CDR3 extends over 14 amino acids. The V gene lost 3 bases and the J gene lost 6 bases, with 12 bases spanning the gap. In DNA form, the CDR3 reads TGTGCCAGCAGCTTTTTAGCTAGCCTCAATGAGCAGTTCTTC. It yields the protein CASSFLASLNEQFF. Full variable domain (outside the CDR3, taken from reference TRBV7-9 and TRBJ2-1): DTGVSQNPRHKITKRGQNVTFRCDPISEHNRLYWYRQTLGQGPEFLTYFQNEAQLEKSRLLSDRFSAERPKGSFSTLEIQRTEQGDSAMYLCASSFLASLNEQFFGPGTRLTVL.

This clone came up once. This chain joins TRBV6-5 and TRBJ2-7; D unresolved. This CDR3 is built from 11 residues. V gave up 6 bases and J gave up 4 bases, with 7 bases separating them. Germline V CDR1 and CDR2: MNHEY, SVGAGI. CDR3 bases: TGTGCCAGCAGAACGGGTTACGAGCAGTACTTC. Translation gives CASRTGYEQYF.

The rearrangement joins TRBV7-2 to TRBJ1-5, with 10 bases lining up with TRBD1. The CDR3 is made up of 14 amino acids. Germline assignment: CDR1 SGHTA and CDR2 FQGNSA. V shed 4 bases and J 9 bases; nucleotides not matched to a gene: 6. The CDR3 DNA follows: TGTGCCAGCAGCTACGGGACAGGGGATAGGCCCCAGCATTTT. The encoded protein is CASSYGTGDRPQHF.

The chain recombines TRBV5-1 with TRBJ2-3; D may be TRBD1 (5 bases). The CDR3 consists of 14 residues. Germline loops: CDR1 SGHRS, CDR2 YFSETQ. V was shortened by 2 bases and J by 4 bases, with 11 bases between the two germline ends. The CDR3 reads CASSFGRVADTQYF. DNA for the CDR3: TGCGCCAGCAGCTTTGGCAGGGTGGCAGATACGCAGTATTTT.

This chain connects TRBV9 to TRBJ2-1; tentatively, D is TRBD2 (6 bases). Trimming stripped 3 bases from V and 3 bases from J, with 19 bases between. Germline V gives CDR1 SGDLS, CDR2 YYNGEE. CDR3 length equals 17 residues. CDR3 amino acids: CASSASFGGGYYNEQFF. CDR3 coding DNA: TGTGCCAGCAGCGCCAGCTTTGGGGGAGGTTACTACAATGAGCAGTTCTTC.

This clone was seen a few times. The chain uses TRBV2 and TRBJ2-5; 7 nucleotides line up with TRBD1. The DNA end is a closer match to TRBJ2-7, so the J assignment may be wrong. Per the germline V gene, CDR1 is SNHLY and CDR2 is FYNNEI. The CDR3 extends over 14 amino acids. CDR3 in amino acids: CASSVDRSATEQYF. The CDR3 coding sequence is TGTGCCAGCAGTGTGGACAGGTCGGCTACCGAGCAGTACTTC.

V and J are TRBV10-2 and TRBJ2-1; 11 bases align to TRBD2. Germline CDR1 reads WSHSY; CDR2 reads SAAADI. The length of the CDR3 is 15 residues. Trimming cost V 6 bases and J 2 bases; bases outside gene matches: 3. The chain's CDR3 is CASRETSGTYNEQFF. The CDR3 DNA reads as TGCGCCAGCAGGGAGACTAGCGGGACCTACAATGAGCAGTTCTTC.